The source of this T cell receptor (beta chain) is a study of post-analysis software for immune sequencing data. In the study overall: As for disease course, relapsing-remitting, secondary progressive and progressive-relapsing multiple sclerosis were all included.

The ends were cut back, 6 bases at V and 0 bases at J, with 8 bases in the middle. Germline CDR1 reads ENHRY; CDR2 reads SYGVKD. This CDR3 has 13 residues. Findings and limits, study-wide: In patients, TRBV5-6, TRBV5-1 and TRBV20-1 belonged to roughly five TRBV segments found more frequently than in controls.

With respect to this clonotype: Its antigen remains unidentified.

TCR beta libraries were prepared from cDNA with unique molecular identifiers. TCRdb re-called the PCR reads with MiXCR, one entry per CDR3 protein. The sample has 800,000 to 950,000 distinct CDR3 sequences; roughly 50% are singletons. The rearrangement uses TRBV10-3 and TRBJ2-5; possible D gene TRBD2, 5 bases. This sequence was found in a girl aged 5 to 17 with multiple sclerosis. Sample: blood. The CDR3: CAIRRADQETQYF. In DNA, the CDR3 is TGTGCCATCAGGCGGGCAGACCAAGAGACCCAGTACTTC.